The clone carrying this T cell receptor (beta chain) appeared many times. Its antigen is as yet unknown. These data come from a study of breast tumors, draining lymph nodes, adjacent tissues. Notes on the study in general: Luminal-like breast cancer showed significantly greater tumor-nontumor repertoire similarity than basal-like breast cancer did.

Axillary draining lymph nodes of breast cancer patients supplied the node samples. CDR3 length equals 15 residues. The V end was cut by 1 base, the J end by 0 bases, with 4 bases between. CDR1 LGHDT and CDR2 YNNKEL come from the germline V gene (reference sequence). TCRdb itself ran the multiplex PCR reads through MiXCR, one entry per CDR3 protein. This sample carries approximately 180,000 distinct CDR3 sequences, around 35% of them seen once, and the ten largest clones take roughly 3.8%. Sequenced sample: axillary lymph node tissue. The J gene is TRBJ2-6, the V gene TRBV3-1, with D hard to call. The source is a female donor with breast cancer. Some clones in this sample may be carry-over from other donors' samples. Here the CDR3 DNA reads TGTGCCAGCAGCCAAGGGAGCTCTGGGGCCAACGTCCTGACTTTC. Residues: CASSQGSSGANVLTF.